The 6 T cell receptor beta chains below come from one sample, sequenced in a study of CD8 T cells in ankylosing spondylitis. TCRdb used MiXCR to reprocess the 5' RACE reads, holding one entry per CDR3 protein. The sample lists 150,000 to 200,000 distinct CDR3 sequences; approximately 12% were seen once. The specimen sequenced was blood, either unsorted or a sorted T cell fraction (not recorded which). The source of these receptors is a female donor with ankylosing spondylitis or in good health (not recorded which).

This clonotype appeared a few times. The V call is TRBV7-2, the J call TRBJ1-1, with D possibly matching TRBD1 (6 bases). Trimming pared 5 bases from V and 4 bases from J, leaving 17 bases between. The CDR3 sequence is 15 residues long. Germline V gene sequence: CDR1 SGHTA, CDR2 FQGNSA. The CDR3 reads CASSRGGSLGTEAFF. In DNA, the CDR3 is TGTGCCAGCAGCCGAGGGGGTTCCTTGGGCACTGAAGCTTTCTTT.

This clonotype occurred many times. This chain joins TRBV5-1 and TRBJ1-1, with unresolved D. The germline gives CDR1 SGHRS, CDR2 YFSETQ. The CDR3 spans 13 residues. The germline V and J ends were trimmed by 1 base and 1 base, with 5 bases remaining between them. CDR3 bases: TGCGCCAGCAGCTTGTGGGAGAACACTGAAGCTTTCTTT. Translated: CASSLWENTEAFF.

The genes are TRBV27 and TRBJ2-5; D might be TRBD2 (6 bases). Per germline, CDR1 MNHEY and CDR2 SMNVEV (reference sequence). The V gene lost 5 bases and the J gene lost 4 bases, with 14 bases spanning the gap. The CDR3 length is 14 residues. The CDR3 DNA reads TGTGCCAGCAGTACAGGAGGGCCGATAGAGACCCAGTACTTC. It yields the protein CASSTGGPIETQYF.

The V call is TRBV20-1, the J call TRBJ2-1; TRBD2 agrees at 7 bases. V lost 5 bases, J lost 9 bases, and 10 bases stayed unmatched. Germline CDR1 and CDR2: DFQATT and SNEGSKA (reference sequence). The CDR3 runs to 13 residues. CDR3 bases: TGCAGTGCTTCGGGCGGGAGTAAGGGTGAGCAGTTCTTC. Amino acids: CSASGGSKGEQFF.

This clonotype was seen repeatedly, ten times or more. The rearrangement joins TRBV29-1 to TRBJ2-7, with D tentatively TRBD1 or TRBD2 (5 bases each). This CDR3 has 13 amino acids. The germline V and J ends were trimmed by 4 bases and 6 bases, with 16 bases remaining between them. Looked up from germline, CDR1 is SQVTM and CDR2 is ANQGSEA. CDR3 sequence: CSVGVFEGSEQYF. CDR3 nucleotides: TGCAGCGTTGGAGTATTTGAGGGGAGCGAGCAGTACTTC.

The rearrangement uses TRBV7-2 and TRBJ2-5; unclear D gene. The length of the CDR3 is 14 residues. Per germline, CDR1 SGHTA and CDR2 FQGNSA. The V gene lost 1 base and the J gene lost 5 bases, with 11 bases spanning the gap. The CDR3 DNA reads TGTGCCAGCAGCTTAGTTCAGGAAGTGGAGACCCAGTACTTC. Its translation: CASSLVQEVETQYF.